A single sample is the source of the 13 T cell receptor beta chains below, sequenced in a study of tumor and adjacent non-tumor tissue in lung cancer. The template was RNA from unsorted bulk tissue. More than 3 cm separated this lung sample from the edge of the tumor. TCRbeta libraries were built with three rounds of nested PCR, modified from ARM-PCR. TCRdb re-analysed the multiplex PCR reads in MiXCR, keeping a single row per CDR3 protein. The table has about 110,000 distinct CDR3 sequences, about 65% seen once. The sample was distant non-tumor lung tissue. These receptors all stem from a man aged 60-69 years with non-small cell lung cancer.

This clonotype was detected ten times or more. The chain joins TRBV5-5 to TRBJ1-6; TRBD1 matches at 7 bases. CDR3 length: 15 residues. Trimming cost V 5 bases and J 3 bases; bases outside gene matches: 5. From germline, CDR1 is SGHKS and CDR2 YYEKEE (reference sequence). CDR3 amino acids: CASSSGQSYNSPLHF. The CDR3 coding sequence is TGTGCCAGCAGTTCGGGACAGAGCTATAATTCACCCCTCCACTTT.

Concerning this clonotype itself: A read error may account for a junction end that differs from germline. The chain is built from TRBV4-3 and TRBJ2-1, with D perhaps TRBD2 (5 bases). The CDR3 spans 15 residues. CDR1 and CDR2 (germline): LGHNA, YSLEER. The CDR3 nucleotides read TGCGCCGGCAGTAAGGGTCTGGGAGCGGTCAATGAGCAATTCTTC. Translation gives CAGSKGLGAVNEQFF.

Only a few counts were recorded for this clonotype. CDR3 nucleotide sequence: TGTGTTATCAGTGGCGGTGGCCGGTGGGATGAGCAGTTCTTC. Its protein product is CVISGGGRWDEQFF. V and J are TRBV10-3 and TRBJ2-1; D not certain. This CDR3 has 14 amino acids. Germline CDR1 ENHRY, CDR2 SYGVKD.

Note on this clonotype: Compared with germline, one end of the junction differs, possibly owing to a read error. CDR3 loop: CASSLWTASYDYTF. The CDR3 DNA reads TGCGCCAGCAGCTTGTGGACAGCGTCTTATGACTACACCTTC. The chain carries TRBV5-1 and TRBJ1-2; tentatively, D is TRBD1 (6 bases). The CDR3 runs to 14 residues. Germline CDR1 reads SGHRS; CDR2 reads YFSETQ.

In regard to this clonotype: This may arise from a read error, as a much more abundant clone is one base away. The CDR3 nucleotides are TGTGCCGGCAGCATCTGGGCAGATACGCAGTATTTT. Its translation: CAGSIWADTQYF. The J gene is TRBJ2-3, the V gene TRBV6-1; no reliable D call. This CDR3 contains 12 residues. CDR1 is MNHNS, CDR2 SASEGT, per germline.

The rearrangement joins TRBV20-1 to TRBJ2-7; no firm D call. Germline V gene data show CDR1 as DFQATT and CDR2 as SNEGSKA (reference sequence). Between the trimmed V and J ends, which lost 5 bases and 4 bases, there was a span of 18 bases. The CDR3 is made up of 14 amino acids. CDR3 in amino acids: CSASARRGAYEQYF. The CDR3 DNA sequence: TGCAGTGCTTCTGCTCGCCGAGGAGCTTACGAGCAGTACTTC.

Concerning this clonotype: Relative to the germline gene, one junction end is altered; a read error may explain this. The CDR3 here is CASSSIPGEYERYF. The CDR3 nucleotides read TGTGCCAGCAGCTCCATTCCTGGAGAGTACGAGCGGTACTTC. The chain joins TRBV13 to TRBJ2-7; D ambiguous. Germline assignment: CDR1 PRHDT and CDR2 FYEKMQ (reference sequence). The CDR3 is 14 amino acids.

As regards this clonotype: The conserved phenylalanine or tryptophan normally closing the CDR3 is absent here, so this likely arose from a read error. The chain couples TRBV11-1 to TRBJ2-7; 12 nucleotides agree with TRBD2. Looked up from germline, CDR1 is SGHAT and CDR2 is FQDESV (reference sequence). The CDR3 runs to 15 residues. The CDR3 here is CASSSRTSGTYEQYC. In DNA form, the CDR3 reads TGTGCCAGTAGCTCGAGGACTAGCGGGACCTACGAGCAGTACTGC.

Turning to this clonotype: Its ends do not fully match the called genes, so a read error is possible. The chain has TRBV29-1 and TRBJ1-2; the match to TRBD1 covers 7 bases. CDR1 is SQVTM and CDR2 is ANQGSEA in the germline V gene. This CDR3 comprises 12 residues. CDR3: CSVAGTEYGYTF. In nucleotides, the CDR3 is TGTAGCGTTGCCGGGACAGAATATGGCTACACCTTC.

As to this clonotype: Being one base from a much bigger clone, this may be a read error. The chain links TRBV11-2 to TRBJ1-1; D is unclear. CDR3 length: 14 residues. The germline V gene has CDR1 SGHAT and CDR2 FQNNGV. V was trimmed by 1 base and J by 6 bases, leaving 12 bases between them. The DNA of the CDR3 is TGTGCCAGCAGCTTAGGCCGATCGGTCGCTGAAGCTTTCTTT. Its translation is CASSLGRSVAEAFF.

In its sample, this clonotype was seen a few times. This may arise from a read error, as a much more abundant clone is one base away. The chain uses TRBV5-5 and TRBJ2-7, with no clear D. The CDR3 has 14 residues. Germline V gene lookup returns CDR1 SGHKS and CDR2 YYEKEE (reference sequence). Between the trimmed V and J ends, which lost 4 bases and 5 bases, there was a span of 16 bases. CDR3 nucleotide sequence: TGTGCCAGCAGCCCGGGCAGGAGTCGGGACGAGCAGTACTTC. Its protein product is CASSPGRSRDEQYF.

A remark on this clonotype: A much larger clone differs by one base, so this may be a read error. This chain connects TRBV7-9 to TRBJ1-2; unclear D gene. Germline V CDR1 and CDR2: SEHNR, FQNEAQ (reference sequence). The CDR3 consists of 12 residues. Trimming cost V 7 bases and J 7 bases, with 13 bases left between them. The CDR3 spells CASTPVEPGYTF. CDR3 nucleotide sequence: TGTGCCAGCACCCCAGTTGAGCCTGGCTACACCTTC.

Concerning this clonotype: This sequence may be a read error, since a much larger clone differs from it by one base. The conserved final phenylalanine or tryptophan is absent from the CDR3, which likely points to a read error. This chain links TRBV20-1 with TRBJ1-1, with 7 nucleotides matching TRBD1. The CDR3 runs 11 residues. Germline assignment: CDR1 DFQATT and CDR2 SNEGSKA (reference sequence). Trimming at V came to 6 bases and at J to 7 bases, leaving 5 bases not matched to a gene. CDR3 in amino acids: CSAEGASEAFL. The DNA for the CDR3 is TGCAGTGCCGAGGGGGCGAGTGAAGCTTTCCTT.